This passage covers 18 T cell receptor beta chains from one sample sequenced in a study of cytomegalovirus exposure and HLA in healthy donors. This table comes from immunoSEQ multiplex PCR, and its TCRdb copy is limited to in-frame clones, with some not included. This table holds 160,000 or so clones, around four fifths found once. The material sequenced was PBMCs. The receptor set was obtained from a man aged 25 to 40 in good health and CMV-seropositive.

The chain has TRBV9 and TRBJ2-3, with TRBD1 as a possible D gene (6 bases). Trimming cost V 1 base and J 3 bases, with 12 bases left between them. Germline CDR1 SGDLS, CDR2 YYNGEE. This CDR3 comprises 15 residues. Here the CDR3 DNA reads TGTGCCAGCAGCGTATGGAACAGGGAGACAGATACGCAGTATTTT. It translates to CASSVWNRETDTQYF. The whole variable domain, remainder taken from reference TRBV9 and TRBJ2-3, is DSGVTQTPKHLITATGQRVTLRCSPRSGDLSVYWYQQSLDQGLQFLIQYYNGEERAKGNILERFSAQQFPDLHSELNLSSLELGDSALYFCASSVWNRETDTQYFGPGTRLTVL.

The rearrangement links TRBV30 to TRBJ1-1, with TRBD1 identical over 7 bases. The CDR3 extends over 14 amino acids. V was pared by 4 bases and J by 2 bases, with 7 bases of the junction left unmatched. Germline values: CDR1 GTSNPN, CDR2 SVGIG (reference sequence). The CDR3 DNA reads TGTGCCTGGACCACGACAGGGATTAACACTGAAGCTTTCTTT. Encoded protein: CAWTTTGINTEAFF.

This clone has just one count. The V call is TRBV11-3, the J call TRBJ1-1; D remains unclear. Germline loops: CDR1 SGHNT, CDR2 YENEEA. The CDR3 length is 14 residues. With 3 bases removed from V and 1 base from J, the gap between germline ends came to 9 bases. The CDR3 is CASSFRDKNTEAFF. The DNA for the CDR3 is TGTGCCAGCAGCTTTCGCGACAAGAACACTGAAGCTTTCTTT.

The chain carries TRBV5-4 and TRBJ2-3, with D perhaps TRBD2 (5 bases). The germline gives CDR1 SGHNT, CDR2 YYREEE (reference sequence). Trimming pared 3 bases from V and 0 bases from J, leaving 14 bases between. The CDR3 is 16 amino acids. The CDR3 DNA reads TGTGCCAGCAGCTCAAAGCGGACCCTCAGCACAGATACGCAGTATTTT. It yields the protein CASSSKRTLSTDTQYF.

The V gene is TRBV5-1, the J gene TRBJ1-2; 9 nucleotides align to TRBD1. The CDR3 extends over 13 amino acids. Germline trimming cut 2 bases from V and 8 bases from J; bases unmatched to any gene: 4. Germline V CDR1 and CDR2: SGHRS, YFSETQ. The CDR3 region has the DNA TGCGCCAGCAGCTTTGATGGGACAGGGGGCTACACCTTC. This gives the protein CASSFDGTGGYTF.

This chain connects TRBV12-5 to TRBJ2-1, with TRBD2 matching 11 bases. Losses at the gene ends were 2 bases for V and 4 bases for J; bases not matched to a gene: 7. This CDR3 has 17 amino acids. Germline V lookup: CDR1 LGHNT, CDR2 FRNRAP. As DNA, the CDR3 is TGTGCTAGTGGTTTGCAGACTAGCGGGGCGCCTTACAATGAGCAGTTCTTC. It specifies CASGLQTSGAPYNEQFF.

The V call is TRBV18, the J call TRBJ1-2; D unclear. Germline lookup yields CDR1 KGHSH and CDR2 LQKENI. V lost 2 bases to trimming and J lost 6 bases, with 13 bases between them. This CDR3 region has 14 residues. The CDR3 here is CASSPTGGSDGYTF. In DNA form, the CDR3 reads TGTGCCAGCTCACCAACGGGAGGGTCAGATGGCTACACCTTC.

This chain joins TRBV7-6 and TRBJ2-2; no definite D call. CDR1 and CDR2 from the germline V gene are SGHVS and FNYEAQ. The CDR3 runs 18 residues. V dropped 2 bases and J dropped 0 bases, with 16 bases sitting between them. CDR3 amino acids: CASSLNGGAYSNTGELFF. For the CDR3, the DNA is TGTGCCAGCAGCTTAAATGGCGGAGCATATTCGAACACCGGGGAGCTGTTTTTT. The whole variable domain, remainder taken from reference TRBV7-6 and TRBJ2-2, is GAGVSQSPRYKVTKRGQDVALRCDPISGHVSLYWYRQALGQGPEFLTYFNYEAQQDKSGLPNDRFSAERPEGSISTLTIQRTEQRDSAMYRCASSLNGGAYSNTGELFFGEGSRLTVL.

This clone was picked up one time. This chain connects TRBV13 to TRBJ2-5; D remains ambiguous. This CDR3 is 13 amino acids long. Germline V CDR1 and CDR2: PRHDT, FYEKMQ (reference sequence). Trimming stripped 5 bases from V and 2 bases from J, with 9 bases between. This CDR3 is CASSPRVQETQYF. As DNA, the CDR3 is TGTGCCAGCAGCCCCCGGGTGCAAGAGACCCAGTACTTC.

The chain recombines TRBV7-2 with TRBJ1-2; 9 positions match TRBD1. The CDR3 spans 16 residues. Per germline, CDR1 SGHTA and CDR2 FQGNSA. With 1 base clipped from V and 3 bases from J, the junction kept 6 bases outside the gene matches. CDR3 bases: TGTGCCAGCAGCTTAGTTTTTACAGGGGGCGACTATGGCTACACCTTC. It yields the protein CASSLVFTGGDYGYTF. Combining the CDR3 with reference TRBV7-2 and TRBJ1-2 gives the whole variable domain GAGVSQSPSNKVTEKGKDVELRCDPISGHTALYWYRQSLGQGLEFLIYFQGNSAPDKSGLPSDRFSAERTGGSVSTLTIQRTQQEDSAVYLCASSLVFTGGDYGYTFGSGTRLTVV.

V usage is TRBV6-5 and J usage is TRBJ1-2; no firm D call. Germline V gene data show CDR1 as MNHEY and CDR2 as SVGAGI. Trimming cost V 0 bases and J 4 bases, with 9 bases left between them. This CDR3 region has 14 residues. The CDR3 DNA reads TGTGCCAGCAGTTACTCCCAGGCTCCCTATGGCTACACCTTC. Translating gives CASSYSQAPYGYTF.

This chain links TRBV5-1 with TRBJ1-1; 7 nucleotides match TRBD1. The V segment lost 6 bases and the J segment 1 base; nucleotides outside the gene matches: 6. This CDR3 contains 14 residues. CDR1 and CDR2 from the germline V gene are SGHRS and YFSETQ. For the CDR3, the DNA is TGCGCCAGCACCGTAGCAGGGGGGAACACTGAAGCTTTCTTT. Translating gives CASTVAGGNTEAFF.

V is TRBV19 and J is TRBJ1-1; maybe TRBD1 (5 bases). Germline CDR1 LNHDA, CDR2 SQIVND (reference sequence). V was cut by 2 bases and J by 0 bases, with 10 bases left in between. The CDR3 spans 15 residues. The CDR3 sequence is CASSIPDRLNTEAFF. The CDR3 region has the DNA TGTGCCAGTAGTATACCTGACAGATTGAACACTGAAGCTTTCTTT.

V and J are TRBV30 and TRBJ2-7, with 9 bases lining up with TRBD2. Losses at the gene ends were 2 bases for V and 6 bases for J; bases not matched to a gene: 8. In germline, CDR1 is GTSNPN, CDR2 SVGIG (reference sequence). The CDR3 contains 14 residues. For the CDR3, the DNA is TGTGCCTGGAGTAGGGGAGCGGGGGGCGGCGAGCAGTACTTC. As protein: CAWSRGAGGGEQYF.

The chain has TRBV19 and TRBJ2-7, with a weak D call TRBD2 (6 bases). This CDR3 region has 15 residues. Trimming pared 4 bases from V and 2 bases from J, leaving 15 bases between. Germline CDR1 reads LNHDA; CDR2 reads SQIVND (reference sequence). CDR3 DNA: TGTGCCAGTAGTACCCCGGGACTCGGGACCTACGAGCAGTACTTC. It translates to CASSTPGLGTYEQYF.

The V call is TRBV25-1, the J call TRBJ1-5; possible D gene TRBD1, 5 bases. Germline CDR1 is MGHDK and CDR2 is SYGVNS. The V gene lost 6 bases and the J gene lost 3 bases, with 12 bases spanning the gap. This CDR3 region has 14 residues. The CDR3 here is CASSQQGYNQPQHF. CDR3 DNA sequence: TGTGCCAGCAGCCAGCAGGGATACAATCAGCCCCAGCATTTT.

This clone was observed a single time. V gene TRBV6-5 combines with J gene TRBJ2-7; the match to TRBD2 covers 9 bases. Germline lookup yields CDR1 MNHEY and CDR2 SVGAGI. The V gene end was trimmed by 0 bases and the J gene end by 4 bases; junction bases not matched to a gene: 4. The CDR3 is 15 amino acids. CDR3 in DNA: TGTGCCAGCAGTTACTCGCAACTAGCGGGTTACGAGCAGTACTTC. It translates to CASSYSQLAGYEQYF.

The CDR3 reads CASTHGGGPNNEQFF. Written as DNA, the CDR3 is TGTGCCAGCACTCACGGGGGGGGCCCGAACAATGAGCAGTTCTTC. V and J are TRBV27 and TRBJ2-1, with 8 bases aligning to TRBD2. The CDR3 spans 15 residues. V was clipped by 7 bases and J by 5 bases; unmatched bases: 10. CDR1 is MNHEY and CDR2 is SMNVEV in the germline V gene (reference sequence).